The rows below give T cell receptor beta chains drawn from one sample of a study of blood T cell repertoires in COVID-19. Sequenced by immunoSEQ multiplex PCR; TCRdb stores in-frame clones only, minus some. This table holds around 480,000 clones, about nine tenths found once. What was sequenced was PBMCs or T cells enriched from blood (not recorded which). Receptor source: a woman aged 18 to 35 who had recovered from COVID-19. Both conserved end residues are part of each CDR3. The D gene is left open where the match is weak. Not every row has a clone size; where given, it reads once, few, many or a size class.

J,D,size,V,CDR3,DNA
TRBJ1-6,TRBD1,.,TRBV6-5,CASSYGTGDGNSPLHF,TGTGCCAGCAGTTATGGGACAGGGGACGGTAATTCACCCCTCCACTTT
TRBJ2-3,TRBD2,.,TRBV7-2,CASSFFAGGTDTQYF,TGTGCCAGCAGCTTCTTTGCGGGGGGAACAGATACGCAGTATTTT
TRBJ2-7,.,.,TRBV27,CASSFLTGTAYEQYF,TGTGCCAGCAGTTTTCTAACCGGGACTGCCTACGAGCAGTACTTC
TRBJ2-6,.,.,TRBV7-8,CASRRVPVSSGANVLTF,TGTGCCAGCAGACGGGTCCCCGTCAGCTCTGGGGCCAACGTCCTGACTTTC
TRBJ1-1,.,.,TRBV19,CASSSDRLNTEAFF,TGTGCCAGTAGTTCAGACAGGCTGAACACTGAAGCTTTCTTT
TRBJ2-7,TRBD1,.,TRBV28,CASTPGTAINYEQYF,TGTGCCAGCACCCCCGGGACAGCCATCAACTACGAGCAGTACTTC
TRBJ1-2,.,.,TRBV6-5,CASSSQGVGGYTF,TGTGCCAGCAGCTCACAGGGAGTGGGTGGCTACACCTTC
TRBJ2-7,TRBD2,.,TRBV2,CASRPTTSGGLYEQYF,TGTGCCAGCAGGCCGACCACTAGCGGGGGCCTTTACGAGCAGTACTTC
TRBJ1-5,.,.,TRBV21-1,CASSLRLGGNQPQHF,TGTGCCAGCAGCCTCCGCCTGGGCGGCAATCAGCCCCAGCATTTT
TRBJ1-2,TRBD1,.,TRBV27,CASGTGANYGYTF,TGTGCCAGCGGGACAGGGGCTAACTATGGCTACACCTTC
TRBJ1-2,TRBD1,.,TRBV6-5,CASSYGTVNGYTF,TGTGCCAGCAGTTACGGGACAGTAAATGGCTACACCTTC
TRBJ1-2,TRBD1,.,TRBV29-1,CSAARDRGDGYTF,TGCAGCGCTGCCCGGGACAGGGGCGATGGCTACACCTTC
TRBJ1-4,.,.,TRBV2,CASSDQAATNEKLFF,TGTGCCAGCAGTGATCAGGCTGCAACTAATGAAAAACTGTTTTTT
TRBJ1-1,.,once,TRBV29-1,CSVEAASNTEAFF,TGCAGCGTTGAGGCGGCTTCGAACACTGAAGCTTTCTTT
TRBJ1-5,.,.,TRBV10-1,CASSEEWARAHQPQHF,TGCGCCAGCAGTGAGGAGTGGGCCAGGGCGCATCAGCCCCAGCATTTT